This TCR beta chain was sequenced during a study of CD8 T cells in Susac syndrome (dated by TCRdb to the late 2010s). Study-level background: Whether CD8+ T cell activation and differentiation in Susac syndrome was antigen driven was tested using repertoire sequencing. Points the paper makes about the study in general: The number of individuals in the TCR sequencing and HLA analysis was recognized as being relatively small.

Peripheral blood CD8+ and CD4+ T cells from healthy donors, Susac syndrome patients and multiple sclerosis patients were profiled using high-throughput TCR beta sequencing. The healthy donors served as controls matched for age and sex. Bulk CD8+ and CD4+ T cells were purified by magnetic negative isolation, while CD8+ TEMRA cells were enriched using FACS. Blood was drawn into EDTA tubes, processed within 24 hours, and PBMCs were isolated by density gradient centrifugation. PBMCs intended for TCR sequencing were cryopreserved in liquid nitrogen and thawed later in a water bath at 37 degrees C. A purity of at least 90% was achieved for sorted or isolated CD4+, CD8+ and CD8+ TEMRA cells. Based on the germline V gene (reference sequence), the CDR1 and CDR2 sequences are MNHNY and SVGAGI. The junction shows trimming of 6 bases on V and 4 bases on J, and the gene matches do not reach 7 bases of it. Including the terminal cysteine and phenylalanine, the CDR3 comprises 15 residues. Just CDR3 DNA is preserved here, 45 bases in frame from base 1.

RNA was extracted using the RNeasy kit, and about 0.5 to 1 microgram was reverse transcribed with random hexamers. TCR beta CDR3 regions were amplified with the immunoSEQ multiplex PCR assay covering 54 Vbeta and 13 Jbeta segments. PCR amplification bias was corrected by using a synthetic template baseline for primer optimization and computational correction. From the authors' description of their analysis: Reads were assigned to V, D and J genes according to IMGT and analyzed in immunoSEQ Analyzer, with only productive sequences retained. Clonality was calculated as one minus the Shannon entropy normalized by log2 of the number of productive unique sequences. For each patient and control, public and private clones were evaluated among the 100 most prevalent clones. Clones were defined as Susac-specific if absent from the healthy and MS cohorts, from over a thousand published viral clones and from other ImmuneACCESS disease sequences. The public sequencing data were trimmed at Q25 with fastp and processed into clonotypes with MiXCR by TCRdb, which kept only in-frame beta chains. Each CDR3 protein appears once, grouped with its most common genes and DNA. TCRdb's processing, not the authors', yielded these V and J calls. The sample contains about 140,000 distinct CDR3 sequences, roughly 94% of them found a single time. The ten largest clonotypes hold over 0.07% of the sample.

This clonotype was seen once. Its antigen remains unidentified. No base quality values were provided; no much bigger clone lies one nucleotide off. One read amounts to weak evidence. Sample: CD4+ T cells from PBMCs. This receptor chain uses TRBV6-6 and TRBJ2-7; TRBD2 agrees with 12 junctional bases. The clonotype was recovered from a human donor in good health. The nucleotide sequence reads TGTGCCAGCAGGAGCCTAGCGGGAGGGCTTTACGAGCAGTACTTC. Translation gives CASRSLAGGLYEQYF.